The T cell receptor beta chain under discussion was sequenced for a study of technical replicates of blood from a handful of donors. Trimming removed 5 bases from V and 6 bases from J; junction bases left unmatched: 9. The CDR3 totals 15 residues. Germline lookup yields CDR1 MNHEY and CDR2 SVGAGI. Some clones are missing from TCRdb's copy, which holds only in-frame ones; the method was immunoSEQ multiplex PCR. The sample carries roughly 90,000 clones, 96% recorded once. The clonotype was recovered from a human donor in good health. The material sequenced was T cells isolated from PBMCs. The chain joins TRBV6-5 to TRBJ2-5, with 10 bases fitting TRBD2. DNA of the CDR3: TGTGCCAGCAGTCCTCTAGCGGGAGTAGCACAGACCCAGTACTTC. Its protein product is CASSPLAGVAQTQYF.